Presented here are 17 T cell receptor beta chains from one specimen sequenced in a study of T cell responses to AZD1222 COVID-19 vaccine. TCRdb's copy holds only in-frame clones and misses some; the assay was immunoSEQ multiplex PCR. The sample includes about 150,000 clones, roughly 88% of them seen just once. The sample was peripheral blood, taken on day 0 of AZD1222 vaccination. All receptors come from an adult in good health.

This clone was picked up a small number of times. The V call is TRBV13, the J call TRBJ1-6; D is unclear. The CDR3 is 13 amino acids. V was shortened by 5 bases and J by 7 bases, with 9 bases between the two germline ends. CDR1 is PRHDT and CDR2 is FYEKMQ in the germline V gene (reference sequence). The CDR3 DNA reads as TGTGCCAGCAGCCCCCCGGGAAATTCACCCCTCCACTTT. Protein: CASSPPGNSPLHF.

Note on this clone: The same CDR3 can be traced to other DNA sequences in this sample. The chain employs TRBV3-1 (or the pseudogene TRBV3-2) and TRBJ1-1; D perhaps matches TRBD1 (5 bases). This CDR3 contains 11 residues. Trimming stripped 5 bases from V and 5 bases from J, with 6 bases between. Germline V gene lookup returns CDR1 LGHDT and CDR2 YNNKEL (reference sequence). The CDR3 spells CASSRGTEAFF. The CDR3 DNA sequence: TGTGCCAGCAGCAGGGGAACTGAAGCTTTCTTT.

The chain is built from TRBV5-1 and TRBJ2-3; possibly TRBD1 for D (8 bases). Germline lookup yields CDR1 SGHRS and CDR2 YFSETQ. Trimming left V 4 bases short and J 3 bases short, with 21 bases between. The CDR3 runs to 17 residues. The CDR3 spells CASSVYGTQGGTDTQYF. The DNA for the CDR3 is TGCGCCAGCAGCGTCTACGGGACACAGGGGGGGACAGATACGCAGTATTTT. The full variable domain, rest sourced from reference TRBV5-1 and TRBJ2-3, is KAGVTQTPRYLIKTRGQQVTLSCSPISGHRSVSWYQQTPGQGLQFLFEYFSETQRNKGNFPGRFSGRQFSNSRSEMNVSTLELGDSALYLCASSVYGTQGGTDTQYFGPGTRLTVL.

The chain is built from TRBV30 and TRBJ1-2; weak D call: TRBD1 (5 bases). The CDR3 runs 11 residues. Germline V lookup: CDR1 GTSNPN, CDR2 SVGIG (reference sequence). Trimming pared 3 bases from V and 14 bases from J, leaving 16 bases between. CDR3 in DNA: TGTGCCTGGAGCCTGGGACGGCCGGGTACCTTC. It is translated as CAWSLGRPGTF.

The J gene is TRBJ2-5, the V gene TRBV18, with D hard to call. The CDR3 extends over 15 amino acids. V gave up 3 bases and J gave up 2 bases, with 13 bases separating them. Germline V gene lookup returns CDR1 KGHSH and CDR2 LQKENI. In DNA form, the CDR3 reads TGTGCCAGCTCACCTAGCCCCAGGCCTCAAGAGACCCAGTACTTC. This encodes CASSPSPRPQETQYF.

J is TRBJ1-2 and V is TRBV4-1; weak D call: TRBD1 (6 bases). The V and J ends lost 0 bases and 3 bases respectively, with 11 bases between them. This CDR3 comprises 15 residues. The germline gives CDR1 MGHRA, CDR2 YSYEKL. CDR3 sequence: CASSQDQAGDYGYTF. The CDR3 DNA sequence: TGCGCCAGCAGCCAAGATCAGGCAGGGGACTATGGCTACACCTTC.

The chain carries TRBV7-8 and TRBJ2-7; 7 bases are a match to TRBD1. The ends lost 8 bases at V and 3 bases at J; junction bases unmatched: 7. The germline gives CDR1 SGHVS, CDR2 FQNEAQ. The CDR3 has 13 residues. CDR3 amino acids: CASRQGTGYEQYF. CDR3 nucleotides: TGTGCCAGCCGACAGGGAACCGGCTACGAGCAGTACTTC. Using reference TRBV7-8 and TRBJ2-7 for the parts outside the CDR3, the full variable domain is GAGVSQSPRYKVAKRGQDVALRCDPISGHVSLFWYQQALGQGPEFLTYFQNEAQLDKSGLPSDRFFAERPEGSVSTLKIQRTQQEDSAVYLCASRQGTGYEQYFGPGTRLTVT.

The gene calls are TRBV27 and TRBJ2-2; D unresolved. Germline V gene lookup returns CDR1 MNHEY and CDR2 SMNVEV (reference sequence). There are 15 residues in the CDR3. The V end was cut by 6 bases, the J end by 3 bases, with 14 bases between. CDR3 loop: CASSPLRAYTGELFF. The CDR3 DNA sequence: TGTGCCAGCAGCCCCCTTCGGGCGTACACCGGGGAGCTGTTTTTT.

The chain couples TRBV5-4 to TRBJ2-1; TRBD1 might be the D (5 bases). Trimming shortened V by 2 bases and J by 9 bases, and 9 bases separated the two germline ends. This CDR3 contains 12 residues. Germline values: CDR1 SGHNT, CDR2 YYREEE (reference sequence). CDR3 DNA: TGTGCCAGCAGCTTAGGGGATCGTGAGCAGTTCTTC. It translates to CASSLGDREQFF.

CDR3 sequence reads: CAWASLQGVGGYTF. DNA of the CDR3: TGTGCCTGGGCCTCTCTACAGGGGGTGGGAGGCTACACCTTC. This chain connects TRBV30 to TRBJ1-2; TRBD1 matches 8 bases. The CDR3 sequence is 14 residues long. CDR1 is GTSNPN and CDR2 is SVGIG in the germline V gene (reference sequence). The junction had 13 bases not matched to a gene; V was cut back by 5 bases and J by 8 bases.

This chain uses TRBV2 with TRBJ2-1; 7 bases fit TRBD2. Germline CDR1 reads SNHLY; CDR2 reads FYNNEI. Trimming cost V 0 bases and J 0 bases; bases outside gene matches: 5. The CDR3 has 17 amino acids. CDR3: CASSEAQAGTSYNEQFF. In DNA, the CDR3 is TGTGCCAGCAGTGAAGCTCAAGCGGGGACCTCCTACAATGAGCAGTTCTTC.

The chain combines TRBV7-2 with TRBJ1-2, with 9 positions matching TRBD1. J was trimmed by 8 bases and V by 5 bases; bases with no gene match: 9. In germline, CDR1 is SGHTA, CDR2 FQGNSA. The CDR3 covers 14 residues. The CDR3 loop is CASSQRQGGWGYTF. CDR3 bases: TGTGCCAGCAGCCAACGACAGGGGGGCTGGGGCTACACCTTC.

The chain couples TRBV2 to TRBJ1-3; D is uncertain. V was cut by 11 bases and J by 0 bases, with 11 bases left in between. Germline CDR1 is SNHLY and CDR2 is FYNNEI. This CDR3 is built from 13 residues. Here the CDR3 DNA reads TGTGCCTTCCAGGCGAACTCTGGAAACACCATATATTTT. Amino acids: CAFQANSGNTIYF.

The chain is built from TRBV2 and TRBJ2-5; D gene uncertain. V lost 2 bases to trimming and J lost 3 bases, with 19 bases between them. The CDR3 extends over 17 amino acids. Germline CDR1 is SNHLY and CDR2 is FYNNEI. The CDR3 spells CASSERFGFKNKETQYF. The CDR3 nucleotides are TGTGCCAGCAGTGAAAGGTTTGGGTTTAAGAATAAAGAGACCCAGTACTTC.

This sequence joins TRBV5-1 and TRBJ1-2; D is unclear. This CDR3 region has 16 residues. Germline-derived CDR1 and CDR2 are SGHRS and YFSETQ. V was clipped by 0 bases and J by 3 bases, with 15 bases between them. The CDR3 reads CASSLASGSAHYGYTF. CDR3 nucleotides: TGCGCCAGCAGCTTGGCTTCCGGGTCGGCCCACTATGGCTACACCTTC.

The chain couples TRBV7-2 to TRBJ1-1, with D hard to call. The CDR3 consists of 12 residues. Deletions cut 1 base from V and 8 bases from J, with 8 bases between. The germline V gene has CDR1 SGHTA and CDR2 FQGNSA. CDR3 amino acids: CASSLVGREAFF. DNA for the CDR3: TGTGCCAGCAGCTTAGTAGGCAGAGAAGCTTTCTTT.

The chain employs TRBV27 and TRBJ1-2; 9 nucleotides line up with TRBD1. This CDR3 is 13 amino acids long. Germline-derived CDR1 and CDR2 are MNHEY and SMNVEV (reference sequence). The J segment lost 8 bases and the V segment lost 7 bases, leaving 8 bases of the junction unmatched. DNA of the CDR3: TGTGCCAGCACCCAGGGACAGGGACGCGGCTACACCTTC. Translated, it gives CASTQGQGRGYTF.